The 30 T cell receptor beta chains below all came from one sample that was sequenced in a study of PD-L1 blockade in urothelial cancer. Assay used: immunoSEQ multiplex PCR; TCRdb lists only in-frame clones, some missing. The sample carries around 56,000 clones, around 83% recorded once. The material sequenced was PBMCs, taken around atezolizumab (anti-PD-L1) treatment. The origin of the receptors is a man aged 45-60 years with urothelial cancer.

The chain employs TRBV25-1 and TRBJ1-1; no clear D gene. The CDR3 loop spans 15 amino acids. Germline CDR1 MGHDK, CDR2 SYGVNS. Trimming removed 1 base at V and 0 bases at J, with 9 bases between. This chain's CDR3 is CASSEFIGLNTEAFF. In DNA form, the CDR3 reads TGTGCCAGCAGTGAATTCATTGGCCTGAACACTGAAGCTTTCTTT.

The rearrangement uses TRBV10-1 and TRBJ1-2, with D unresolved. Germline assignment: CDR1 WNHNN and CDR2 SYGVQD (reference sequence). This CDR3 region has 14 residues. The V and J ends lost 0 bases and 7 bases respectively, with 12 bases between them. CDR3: CASSESPVPSGYTF. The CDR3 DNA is TGCGCCAGCAGTGAGTCACCAGTCCCGTCTGGCTACACCTTC.

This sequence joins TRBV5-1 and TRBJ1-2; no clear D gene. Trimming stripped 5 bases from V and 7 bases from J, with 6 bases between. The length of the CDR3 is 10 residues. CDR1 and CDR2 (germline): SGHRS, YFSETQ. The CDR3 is CASRTGGYTF. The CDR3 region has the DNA TGCGCCAGCAGGACGGGTGGCTACACCTTC. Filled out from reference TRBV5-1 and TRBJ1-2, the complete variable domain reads KAGVTQTPRYLIKTRGQQVTLSCSPISGHRSVSWYQQTPGQGLQFLFEYFSETQRNKGNFPGRFSGRQFSNSRSEMNVSTLELGDSALYLCASRTGGYTFGSGTRLTVV.

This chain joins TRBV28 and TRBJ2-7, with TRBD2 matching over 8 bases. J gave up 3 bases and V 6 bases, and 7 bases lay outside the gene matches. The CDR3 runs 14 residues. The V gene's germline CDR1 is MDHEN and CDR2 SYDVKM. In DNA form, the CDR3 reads TGTGCCAGCAGGCTGACGGGGGGGGGCTACGAGCAGTACTTC. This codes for CASRLTGGGYEQYF.

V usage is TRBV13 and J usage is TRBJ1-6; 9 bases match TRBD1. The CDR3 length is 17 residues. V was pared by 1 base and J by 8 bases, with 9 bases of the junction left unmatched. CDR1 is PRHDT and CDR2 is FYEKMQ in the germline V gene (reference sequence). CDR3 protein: CASSLDRTGALHSPLHF. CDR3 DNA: TGTGCCAGCAGCTTAGATCGGACAGGGGCTCTTCATTCACCCCTCCACTTT.

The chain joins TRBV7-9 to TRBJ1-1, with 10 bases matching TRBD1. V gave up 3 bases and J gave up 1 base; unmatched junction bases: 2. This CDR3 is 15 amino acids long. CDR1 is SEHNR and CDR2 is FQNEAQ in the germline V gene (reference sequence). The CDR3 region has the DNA TGTGCCAGCAGCTTTGGACAGGGGGGGAACACTGAAGCTTTCTTT. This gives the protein CASSFGQGGNTEAFF. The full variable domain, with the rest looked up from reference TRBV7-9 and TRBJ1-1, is DTGVSQNPRHKITKRGQNVTFRCDPISEHNRLYWYRQTLGQGPEFLTYFQNEAQLEKSRLLSDRFSAERPKGSFSTLEIQRTEQGDSAMYLCASSFGQGGNTEAFFGQGTRLTVV.

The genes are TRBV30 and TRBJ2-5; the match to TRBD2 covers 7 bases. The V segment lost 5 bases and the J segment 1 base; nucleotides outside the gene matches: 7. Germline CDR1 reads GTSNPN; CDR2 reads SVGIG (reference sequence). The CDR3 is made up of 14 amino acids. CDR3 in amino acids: CAWGPGRPQETQYF. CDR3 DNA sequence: TGTGCCTGGGGCCCCGGGAGGCCCCAAGAGACCCAGTACTTC. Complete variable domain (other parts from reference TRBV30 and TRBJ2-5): SQTIHQWPATLVQPVGSPLSLECTVEGTSNPNLYWYRQAAGRGLQLLFYSVGIGQISSEVPQNLSASRPQDRQFILSSKKLLLSDSGFYLCAWGPGRPQETQYFGPGTRLLVL.

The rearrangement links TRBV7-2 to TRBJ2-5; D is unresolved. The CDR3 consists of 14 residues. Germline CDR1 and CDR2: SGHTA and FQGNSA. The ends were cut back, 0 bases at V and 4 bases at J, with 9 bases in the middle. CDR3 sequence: CASSLAFSPETQYF. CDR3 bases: TGTGCCAGCAGCTTAGCGTTTAGCCCAGAGACCCAGTACTTC.

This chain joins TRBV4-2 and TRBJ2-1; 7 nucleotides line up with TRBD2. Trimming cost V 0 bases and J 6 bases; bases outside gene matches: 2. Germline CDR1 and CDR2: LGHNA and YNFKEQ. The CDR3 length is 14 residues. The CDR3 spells CASSQDGLVNEQFF. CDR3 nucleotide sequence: TGTGCCAGCAGCCAAGATGGACTAGTCAATGAGCAGTTCTTC.

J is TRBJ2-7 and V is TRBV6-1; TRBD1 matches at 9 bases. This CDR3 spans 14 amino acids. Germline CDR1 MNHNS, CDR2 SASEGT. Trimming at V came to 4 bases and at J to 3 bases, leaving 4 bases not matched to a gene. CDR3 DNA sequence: TGTGCCAGCAGTGGGGGGACAGGGAGCTACGAGCAGTACTTC. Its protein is CASSGGTGSYEQYF.

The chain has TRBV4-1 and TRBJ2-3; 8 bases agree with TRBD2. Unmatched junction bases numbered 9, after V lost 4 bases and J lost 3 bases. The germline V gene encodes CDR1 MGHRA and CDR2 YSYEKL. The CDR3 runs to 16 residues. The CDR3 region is CASSPYSGTGTDTQYF. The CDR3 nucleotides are TGCGCCAGCAGCCCCTATAGCGGGACTGGGACAGATACGCAGTATTTT.

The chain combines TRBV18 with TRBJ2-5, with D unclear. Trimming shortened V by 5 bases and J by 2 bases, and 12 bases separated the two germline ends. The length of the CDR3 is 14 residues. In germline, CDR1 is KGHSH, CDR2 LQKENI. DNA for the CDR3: TGTGCCAGCTCATCAATAGAGGTGCAAGAGACCCAGTACTTC. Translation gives CASSSIEVQETQYF.

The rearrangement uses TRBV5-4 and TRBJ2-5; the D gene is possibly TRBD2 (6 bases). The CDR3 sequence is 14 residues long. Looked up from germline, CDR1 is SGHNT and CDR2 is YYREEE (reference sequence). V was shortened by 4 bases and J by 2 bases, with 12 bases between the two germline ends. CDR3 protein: CASSRPGLQETQYF. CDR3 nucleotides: TGTGCCAGCAGCCGGCCGGGACTTCAAGAGACCCAGTACTTC. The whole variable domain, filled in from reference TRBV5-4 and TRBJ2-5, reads ETGVTQSPTHLIKTRGQQVTLRCSSQSGHNTVSWYQQALGQGPQFIFQYYREEENGRGNFPPRFSGLQFPNYSSELNVNALELDDSALYLCASSRPGLQETQYFGPGTRLLVL.

The chain's CDR3 is CSVEGPVNTEAFF. CDR3 nucleotides: TGCAGCGTTGAAGGTCCGGTGAACACTGAAGCTTTCTTT. The chain joins TRBV29-1 to TRBJ1-1; D gene unclear. V lost 1 base to trimming and J lost 0 bases, with 6 bases between them. This CDR3 is built from 13 residues. Germline-derived CDR1 and CDR2 are SQVTM and ANQGSEA. Using reference TRBV29-1 and TRBJ1-1 for the parts outside the CDR3, the full variable domain is SAVISQKPSRDICQRGTSLTIQCQVDSQVTMMFWYRQQPGQSLTLIATANQGSEATYESGFVIDKFPISRPNLTFSTLTVSNMSPEDSSIYLCSVEGPVNTEAFFGQGTRLTVV.

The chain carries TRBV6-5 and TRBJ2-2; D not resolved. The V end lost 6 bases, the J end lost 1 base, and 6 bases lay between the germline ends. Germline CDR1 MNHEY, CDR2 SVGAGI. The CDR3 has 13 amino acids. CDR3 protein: CASSRQNTGELFF. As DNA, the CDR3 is TGTGCCAGCAGCCGACAGAACACCGGGGAGCTGTTTTTT.

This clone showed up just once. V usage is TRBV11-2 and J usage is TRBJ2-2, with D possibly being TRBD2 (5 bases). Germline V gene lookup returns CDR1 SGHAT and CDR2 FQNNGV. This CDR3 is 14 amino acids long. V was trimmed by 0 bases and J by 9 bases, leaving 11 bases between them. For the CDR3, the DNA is TGTGCCAGCAGCTTAGAATCCGGGATGAGGGAGCTGTTTTTT. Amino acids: CASSLESGMRELFF.

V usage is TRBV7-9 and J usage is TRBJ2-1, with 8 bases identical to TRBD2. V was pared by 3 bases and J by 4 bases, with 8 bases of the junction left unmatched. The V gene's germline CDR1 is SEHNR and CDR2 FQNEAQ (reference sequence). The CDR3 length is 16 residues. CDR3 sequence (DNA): TGTGCCAGCAGCTTTGGACTAGCTGTCCTATACAATGAGCAGTTCTTC. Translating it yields CASSFGLAVLYNEQFF.

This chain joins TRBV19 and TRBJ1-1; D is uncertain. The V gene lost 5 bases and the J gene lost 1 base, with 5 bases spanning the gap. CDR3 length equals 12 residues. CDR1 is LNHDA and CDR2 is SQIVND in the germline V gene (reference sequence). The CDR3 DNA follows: TGTGCCAGTAGTCCGGGGAACACTGAAGCTTTCTTT. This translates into CASSPGNTEAFF.

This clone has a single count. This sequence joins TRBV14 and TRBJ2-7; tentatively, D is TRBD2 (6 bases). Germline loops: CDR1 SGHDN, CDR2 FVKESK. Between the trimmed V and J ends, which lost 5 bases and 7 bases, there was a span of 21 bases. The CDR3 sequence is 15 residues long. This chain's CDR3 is CASSSSGGARLEQYF. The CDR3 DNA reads TGTGCCAGCAGCTCGAGCGGAGGGGCTAGATTAGAGCAGTACTTC.

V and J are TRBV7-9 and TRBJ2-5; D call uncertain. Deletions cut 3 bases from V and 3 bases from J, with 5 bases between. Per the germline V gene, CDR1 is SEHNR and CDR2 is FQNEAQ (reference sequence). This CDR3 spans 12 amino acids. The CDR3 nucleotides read TGTGCCAGCAGCTTGCAGGAAGAGACCCAGTACTTC. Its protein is CASSLQEETQYF.

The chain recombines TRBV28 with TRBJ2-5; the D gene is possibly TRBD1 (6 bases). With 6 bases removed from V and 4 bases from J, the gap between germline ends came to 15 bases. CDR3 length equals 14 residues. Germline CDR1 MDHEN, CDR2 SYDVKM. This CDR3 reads CASRPTGRGETQYF. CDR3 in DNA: TGTGCCAGCAGGCCGACCGGCAGGGGAGAGACCCAGTACTTC.

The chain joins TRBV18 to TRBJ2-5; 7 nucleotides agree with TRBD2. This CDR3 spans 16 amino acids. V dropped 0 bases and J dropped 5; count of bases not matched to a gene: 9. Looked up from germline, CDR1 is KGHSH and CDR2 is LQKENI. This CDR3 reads CASSPPSGPGLETQYF. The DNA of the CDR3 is TGTGCCAGCTCACCACCTAGCGGGCCCGGATTGGAGACCCAGTACTTC.

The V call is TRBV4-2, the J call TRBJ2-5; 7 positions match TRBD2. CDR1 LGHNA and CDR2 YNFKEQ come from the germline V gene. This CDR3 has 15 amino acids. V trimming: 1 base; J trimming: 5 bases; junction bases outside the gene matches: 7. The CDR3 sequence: CASSQAAGVGETQYF. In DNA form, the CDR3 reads TGTGCCAGCAGCCAAGCGGCGGGAGTTGGGGAGACCCAGTACTTC.

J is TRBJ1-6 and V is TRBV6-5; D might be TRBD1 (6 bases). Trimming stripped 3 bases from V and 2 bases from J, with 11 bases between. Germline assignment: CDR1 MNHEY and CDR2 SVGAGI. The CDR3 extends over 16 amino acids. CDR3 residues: CASSYYGTTYNSPLHF. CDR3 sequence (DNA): TGTGCCAGCAGTTATTATGGGACAACCTATAATTCACCCCTCCACTTT.

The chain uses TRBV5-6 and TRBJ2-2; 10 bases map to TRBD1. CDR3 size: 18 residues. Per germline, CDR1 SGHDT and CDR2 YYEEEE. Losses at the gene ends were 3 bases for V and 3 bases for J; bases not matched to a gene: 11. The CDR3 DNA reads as TGTGCCAGCAGCTCAGCTATTGGGACAGGGGCATACACCGGGGAGCTGTTTTTT. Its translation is CASSSAIGTGAYTGELFF.

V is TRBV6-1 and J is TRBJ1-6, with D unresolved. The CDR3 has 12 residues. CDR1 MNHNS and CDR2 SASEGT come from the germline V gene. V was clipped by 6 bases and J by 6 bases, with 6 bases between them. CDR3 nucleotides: TGTGCCAGCAGGGCAGTTAATTCACCCCTCCACTTT. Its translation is CASRAVNSPLHF.

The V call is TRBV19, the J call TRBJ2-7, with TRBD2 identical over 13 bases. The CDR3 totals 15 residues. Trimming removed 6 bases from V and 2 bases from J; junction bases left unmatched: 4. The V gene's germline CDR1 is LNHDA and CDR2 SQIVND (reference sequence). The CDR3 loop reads CASSPGLAGAYEQYF. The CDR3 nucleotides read TGTGCCAGTAGCCCAGGACTAGCGGGGGCCTACGAGCAGTACTTC.

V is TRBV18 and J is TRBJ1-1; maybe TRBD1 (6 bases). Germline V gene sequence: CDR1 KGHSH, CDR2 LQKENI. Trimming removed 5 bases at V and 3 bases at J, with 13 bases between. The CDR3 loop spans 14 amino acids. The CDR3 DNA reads TGTGCCAGCTCATCGCAGGGGTCGGACACTGAAGCTTTCTTT. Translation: CASSSQGSDTEAFF. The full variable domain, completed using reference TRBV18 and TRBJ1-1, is NAGVMQNPRHLVRRRGQEARLRCSPMKGHSHVYWYRQLPEEGLKFMVYLQKENIIDESGMPKERFSAEFPKEGPSILRIQQVVRGDSAAYFCASSSQGSDTEAFFGQGTRLTVV.

CDR3: CASSPGGQNQPQHF. As DNA, the CDR3 is TGCGCCAGCAGCCCAGGGGGCCAGAATCAGCCCCAGCATTTT. The V and J genes are TRBV5-1 and TRBJ1-5; TRBD1 matches at 8 bases. V shed 4 bases and J 4 bases; nucleotides not matched to a gene: 4. Germline V lookup: CDR1 SGHRS, CDR2 YFSETQ. This CDR3 comprises 14 residues.

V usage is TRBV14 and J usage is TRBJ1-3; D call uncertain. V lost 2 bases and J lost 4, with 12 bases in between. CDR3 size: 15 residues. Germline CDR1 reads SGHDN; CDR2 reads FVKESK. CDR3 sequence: CASSQLPGNGNTIYF. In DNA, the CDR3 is TGTGCCAGCAGCCAATTACCGGGGAACGGAAACACCATATATTTT.